This T cell receptor (beta chain) was found in a study of Graves' ophthalmopathy and Graves' hyperthyroidism. Using RNA transcripts, the TCR beta CDR3 regions were amplified. HTBI primers served in a first-round RT-PCR, which a second-round multiplex PCR followed. A single record per CDR3 protein comes from TCRdb applying MiXCR to the multiplex PCR reads. This sample carries over a million distinct CDR3 sequences, 35% to 40% of them seen once, and the ten largest clones take over 8.5%. A few counts support this clonotype. The CDR3 loop spans 18 amino acids. V shed 0 bases, J shed 1 base, and the junction held 12 bases outside the gene matches. Germline CDR1 reads DFQATT; CDR2 reads SNEGSKA (reference sequence).

This receptor was taken from an adult man with Graves' hyperthyroidism. The chain carries TRBV20-1 and TRBJ1-1, with 9 bases lining up with TRBD1. The sequencing input was peripheral blood or thyroid tissue (not recorded which). The CDR3 DNA sequence: TGCAGTGCTAGAGACACGGGGAGCCCGGGACAGGGGAACACTGAAGCTTTCTTT. Translated: CSARDTGSPGQGNTEAFF.